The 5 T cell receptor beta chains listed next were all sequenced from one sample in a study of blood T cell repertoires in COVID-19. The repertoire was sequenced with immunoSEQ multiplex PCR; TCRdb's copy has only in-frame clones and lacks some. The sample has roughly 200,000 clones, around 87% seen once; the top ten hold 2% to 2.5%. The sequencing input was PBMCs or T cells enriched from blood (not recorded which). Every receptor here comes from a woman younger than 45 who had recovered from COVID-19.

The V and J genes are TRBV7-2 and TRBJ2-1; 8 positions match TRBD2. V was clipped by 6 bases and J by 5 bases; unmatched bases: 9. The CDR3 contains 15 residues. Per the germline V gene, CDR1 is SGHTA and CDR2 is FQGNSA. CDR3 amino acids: CASSRPGTRDNEQFF. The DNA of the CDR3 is TGTGCCAGCAGTCGTCCCGGGACTAGAGACAATGAGCAGTTCTTC.

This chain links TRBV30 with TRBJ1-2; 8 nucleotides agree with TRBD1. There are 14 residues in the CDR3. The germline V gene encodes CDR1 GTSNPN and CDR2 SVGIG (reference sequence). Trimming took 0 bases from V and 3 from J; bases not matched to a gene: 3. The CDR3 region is CAWSVPGQDYGYTF. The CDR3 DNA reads TGTGCCTGGAGTGTACCGGGACAGGACTATGGCTACACCTTC.

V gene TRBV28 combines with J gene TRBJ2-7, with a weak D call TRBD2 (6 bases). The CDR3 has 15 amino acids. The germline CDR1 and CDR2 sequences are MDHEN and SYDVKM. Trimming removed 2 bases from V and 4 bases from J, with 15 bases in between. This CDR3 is CASSLDSDYRYEQYF. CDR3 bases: TGTGCCAGCAGTTTAGACTCGGACTACCGATACGAGCAGTACTTC.

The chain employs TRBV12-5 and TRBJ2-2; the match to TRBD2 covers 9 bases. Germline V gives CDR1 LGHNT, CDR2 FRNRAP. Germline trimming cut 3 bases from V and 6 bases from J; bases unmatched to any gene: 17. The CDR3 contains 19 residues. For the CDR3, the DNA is TGTGCTAGTGGTTTATTCGGAAATAGCGGGGGCCCTCAGGCCGGGGAGCTGTTTTTT. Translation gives CASGLFGNSGGPQAGELFF.

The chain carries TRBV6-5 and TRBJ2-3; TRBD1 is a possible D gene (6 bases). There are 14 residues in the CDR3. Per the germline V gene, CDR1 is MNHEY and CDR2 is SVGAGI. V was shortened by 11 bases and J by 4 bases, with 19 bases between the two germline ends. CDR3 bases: TGTGCCGGGGGCAGCCAACGTCAGTCAGATACGCAGTATTTT. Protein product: CAGGSQRQSDTQYF.